Within the sample, the clone carrying this TCR beta chain is medium-sized (0.01 to 0.1%). This sample is part of a study of blood T cell repertoires in COVID-19. Study background: The United States, Italy and Spain supplied acute and convalescent COVID-19 samples. T cells, B-cell-depleted T cells, or PBMCs supplied cDNA or gDNA.

Methods used by the authors: Amplification of reference gene primers was used by the study to estimate nucleated cell counts. The assay was immunoSEQ multiplex PCR, and TCRdb's table has in-frame clones only and misses some. The V and J calls and clone size were taken over from that table, and D and trimming were inferred from the DNA. The sample lists about 81,000 clones, approximately 90% seen once, with 12% in the top ten. The sample comprised peripheral blood. The source is a man between 65 and 85 years old with active or convalescent COVID-19.

The CDR3 is CASGDSAYEQYF. The CDR3 nucleotides are TGTGCCAGCGGGGACAGTGCCTACGAGCAGTACTTC. This chain connects TRBV7-9 to TRBJ2-7; 7 nucleotides align to TRBD1. Germline CDR1 is SEHNR and CDR2 is FQNEAQ (reference sequence). This CDR3 spans 12 amino acids. V trimming: 8 bases; J trimming: 2 bases; junction bases outside the gene matches: 3.